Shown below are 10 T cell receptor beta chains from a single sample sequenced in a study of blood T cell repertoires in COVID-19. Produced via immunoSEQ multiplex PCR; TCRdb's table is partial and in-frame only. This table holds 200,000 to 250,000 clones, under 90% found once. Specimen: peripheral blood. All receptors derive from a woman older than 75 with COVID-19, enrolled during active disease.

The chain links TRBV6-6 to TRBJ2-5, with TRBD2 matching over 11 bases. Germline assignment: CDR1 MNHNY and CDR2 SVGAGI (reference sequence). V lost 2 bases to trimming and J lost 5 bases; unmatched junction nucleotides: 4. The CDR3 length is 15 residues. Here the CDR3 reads CASSYPSGGLETQYF. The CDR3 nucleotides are TGTGCCAGCAGTTACCCTAGCGGGGGGCTGGAGACCCAGTACTTC.

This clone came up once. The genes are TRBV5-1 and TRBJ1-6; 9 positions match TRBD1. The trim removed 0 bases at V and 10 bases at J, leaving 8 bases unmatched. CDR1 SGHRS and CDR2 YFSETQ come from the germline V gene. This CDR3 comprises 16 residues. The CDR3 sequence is CASSLAIQDRGSPLHF. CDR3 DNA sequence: TGCGCCAGCAGCTTGGCCATACAGGACAGGGGATCACCCCTCCACTTT. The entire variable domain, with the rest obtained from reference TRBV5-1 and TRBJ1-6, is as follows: KAGVTQTPRYLIKTRGQQVTLSCSPISGHRSVSWYQQTPGQGLQFLFEYFSETQRNKGNFPGRFSGRQFSNSRSEMNVSTLELGDSALYLCASSLAIQDRGSPLHFGNGTRLTVT.

CDR3: CASSPADRANTEAFF. CDR3 in DNA: TGTGCCAGCAGCCCCGCGGACAGGGCGAACACTGAAGCTTTCTTT. The chain combines TRBV5-5 with TRBJ1-1; 8 nucleotides agree with TRBD1. The germline CDR1 and CDR2 sequences are SGHKS and YYEKEE (reference sequence). The length of the CDR3 is 15 residues. Germline trimming cut 4 bases from V and 1 base from J; bases unmatched to any gene: 6.

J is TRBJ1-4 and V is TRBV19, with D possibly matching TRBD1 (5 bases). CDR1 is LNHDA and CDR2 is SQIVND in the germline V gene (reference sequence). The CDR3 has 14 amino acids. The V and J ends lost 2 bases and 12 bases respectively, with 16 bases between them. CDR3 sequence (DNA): TGTGCCAGTAGTATAAAGGGACTGATACAAGAACTGTTTTTT. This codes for CASSIKGLIQELFF.

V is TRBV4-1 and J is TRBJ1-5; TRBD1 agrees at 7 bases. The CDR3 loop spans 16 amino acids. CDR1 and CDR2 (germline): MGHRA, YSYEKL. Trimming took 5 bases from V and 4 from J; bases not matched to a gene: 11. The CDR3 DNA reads TGCGCCAGCAGCGACCGGGGGCAGGGGGTTAATCAGCCCCAGCATTTT. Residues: CASSDRGQGVNQPQHF.

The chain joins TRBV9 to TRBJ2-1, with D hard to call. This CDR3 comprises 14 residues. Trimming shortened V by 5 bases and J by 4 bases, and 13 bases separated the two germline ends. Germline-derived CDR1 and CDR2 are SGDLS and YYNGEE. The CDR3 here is CASSPVPSYNEQFF. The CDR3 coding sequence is TGTGCCAGCAGTCCCGTCCCCAGTTACAATGAGCAGTTCTTC.

The CDR3 DNA is TGTGCCAGCAGCTTACAACGGGACACTGAAGCTTTCTTT. Translated, it gives CASSLQRDTEAFF. The genes are TRBV7-2 and TRBJ1-1, with D unresolved. The CDR3 runs to 13 residues. The V and J ends lost 2 bases and 3 bases respectively, with 7 bases between them. Germline-derived CDR1 and CDR2 are SGHTA and FQGNSA.

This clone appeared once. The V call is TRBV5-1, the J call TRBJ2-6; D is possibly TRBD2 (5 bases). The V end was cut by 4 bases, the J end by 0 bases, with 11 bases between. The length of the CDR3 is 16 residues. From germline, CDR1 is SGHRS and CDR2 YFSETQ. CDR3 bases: TGCGCCAGCAGCGTAGGACGGGGCTCTGGGGCCAACGTCCTGACTTTC. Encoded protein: CASSVGRGSGANVLTF.

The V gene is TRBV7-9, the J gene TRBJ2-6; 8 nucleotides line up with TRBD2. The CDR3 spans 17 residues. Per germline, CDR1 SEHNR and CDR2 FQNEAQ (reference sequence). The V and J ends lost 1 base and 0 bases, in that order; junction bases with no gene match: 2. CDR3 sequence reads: CASSLGRGDSGANVLTF. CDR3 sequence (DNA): TGTGCCAGCAGCTTAGGGCGGGGGGACTCTGGGGCCAACGTCCTGACTTTC.

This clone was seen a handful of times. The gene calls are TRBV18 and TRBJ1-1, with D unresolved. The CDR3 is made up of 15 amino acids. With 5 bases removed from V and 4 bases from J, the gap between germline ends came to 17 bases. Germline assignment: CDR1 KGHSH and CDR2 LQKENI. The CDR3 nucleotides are TGTGCCAGCTCAACTCAAGCCACGTCGAGCACTGAAGCTTTCTTT. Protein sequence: CASSTQATSSTEAFF.